This T cell receptor (beta chain) was identified during a study of siplizumab effects on memory and regulatory T cells. This CDR3 has 16 amino acids. Germline values: CDR1 PRHDT, CDR2 FYEKMQ (reference sequence). Trimming pared 6 bases from V and 1 base from J, leaving 18 bases between. TCRdb's copy holds only in-frame clones and misses some; the assay was immunoSEQ multiplex PCR. The sample records some 100,000 clones, roughly 96% being singletons. The sequenced material came from naive CD4+ T cells sorted from blood. V and J are TRBV13 and TRBJ1-1; D possibly corresponds to TRBD1 (5 bases). This TCR derives from a human donor in good health. CDR3 loop: CASRAYSGVGNTEAFF. CDR3 sequence (DNA): TGTGCCAGCAGAGCTTACTCGGGGGTTGGGAACACTGAAGCTTTCTTT. The full variable domain, its missing parts supplied by reference TRBV13 and TRBJ1-1, is AAGVIQSPRHLIKEKRETATLKCYPIPRHDTVYWYQQGPGQDPQFLISFYEKMQSDKGSIPDRFSAQQFSDYHSELNMSSLELGDSALYFCASRAYSGVGNTEAFFGQGTRLTVV.